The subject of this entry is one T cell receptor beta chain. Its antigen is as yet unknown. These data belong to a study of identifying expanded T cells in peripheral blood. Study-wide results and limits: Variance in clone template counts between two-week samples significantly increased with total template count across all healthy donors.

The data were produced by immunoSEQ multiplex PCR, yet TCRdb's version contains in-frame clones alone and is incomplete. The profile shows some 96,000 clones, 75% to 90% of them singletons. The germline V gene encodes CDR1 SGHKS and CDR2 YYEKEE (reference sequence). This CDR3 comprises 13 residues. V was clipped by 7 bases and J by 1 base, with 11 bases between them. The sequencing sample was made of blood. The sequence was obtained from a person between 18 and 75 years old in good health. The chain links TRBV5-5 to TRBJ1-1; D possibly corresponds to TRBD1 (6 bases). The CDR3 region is CASDLGGNTEAFF. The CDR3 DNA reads TGTGCCAGCGACCTAGGGGGGAACACTGAAGCTTTCTTT.